What follows are 16 T cell receptor beta chains derived from one specimen sequenced in a study of blood T cells in healthy people across ages. Through a sample-barcoded 5' primer and a J-beta primer mix, a second PCR was run for roughly 7 to 11 cycles. One entry per CDR3 protein, called by TCRdb with MiXCR from the 5' RACE reads. The table has roughly 730,000 distinct CDR3 sequences, roughly 56% seen once. Source material: blood. These receptors originate from a man aged 40-55 years in good health.

The chain has TRBV3-1 and TRBJ2-1; D not certain. The J call may be faulty, since TRBJ2-7 better matches the DNA end. Per the germline V gene, CDR1 is LGHDT and CDR2 is YNNKEL (reference sequence). The CDR3 consists of 12 residues. CDR3 in amino acids: CASSPTPGEQYF. The DNA of the CDR3 is TGTGCCAGCAGCCCAACGCCCGGCGAGCAGTACTTC.

The chain has TRBV3-1 and TRBJ2-5, with a possible D match to TRBD1 (5 bases). CDR3 length: 16 residues. V was pared by 1 base and J by 5 bases, with 17 bases between. Germline CDR1 reads LGHDT; CDR2 reads YNNKEL (reference sequence). The CDR3 protein is CASSQVGHNRPETQYF. DNA of the CDR3: TGTGCCAGCAGCCAAGTAGGACACAACAGACCGGAGACCCAGTACTTC.

The chain employs TRBV29-1 and TRBJ1-2; TRBD1 agrees at 8 bases. Germline V CDR1 and CDR2: SQVTM, ANQGSEA. J lost 4 bases, V lost 5 bases, and 12 bases had no gene match. CDR3 length equals 15 residues. The CDR3 DNA follows: TGCAGCGTTCTCCCCTTGACAGGGGTGAGCTATGGCTACACCTTC. Translating gives CSVLPLTGVSYGYTF.

This clonotype was seen more than once but under ten times. J is TRBJ2-6 and V is TRBV7-3; D gene uncertain. Trimming shortened V by 5 bases and J by 4 bases, and 6 bases separated the two germline ends. Germline assignment: CDR1 SGHTA and CDR2 FQGTGA. CDR3 size: 13 residues. CDR3: CASSMTGANVLTF. The CDR3 DNA sequence: TGTGCCAGCAGCATGACAGGGGCCAACGTCCTGACTTTC.

This clonotype was counted a few times. The CDR3 here is CASSPRDLMGGYTF. As DNA, the CDR3 is TGTGCCAGCAGTCCGAGGGACCTTATGGGCGGCTACACCTTC. The chain carries TRBV27 and TRBJ1-2; D is perhaps TRBD1 (5 bases). V shed 5 bases and J shed 8 bases, with 18 bases lying between them. Germline assignment: CDR1 MNHEY and CDR2 SMNVEV (reference sequence). The CDR3 runs 14 residues.

The rearrangement links TRBV20-1 to TRBJ1-5; D may be TRBD1 (5 bases). V lost 0 bases, J lost 4 bases, and 25 bases lay in between. CDR3 length equals 19 residues. Germline loops: CDR1 DFQATT, CDR2 SNEGSKA (reference sequence). The CDR3 DNA reads TGCAGTGCTAGAGATCGAGGCGGGACGGGTCGAGTTGGGAATCAGCCCCAGCATTTT. As protein: CSARDRGGTGRVGNQPQHF.

This chain links TRBV9 with TRBJ2-5; no clear D. The germline CDR1 and CDR2 sequences are SGDLS and YYNGEE. There are 14 residues in the CDR3. V was trimmed by 0 bases and J by 1 base, leaving 7 bases between them. CDR3 nucleotide sequence: TGTGCCAGCAGCGTAGGGAAGCCCCAAGAGACCCAGTACTTC. It yields the protein CASSVGKPQETQYF.

CDR3 sequence: CASSKRDRGGLGYYGYTF. The CDR3, as DNA: TGTGCCAGCAGCAAAAGGGACAGGGGGGGTTTAGGGTACTATGGCTACACCTTC. This rearrangement joins TRBV7-2 to TRBJ1-2, with 11 bases matching TRBD1. Germline CDR1 and CDR2: SGHTA and FQGNSA. This CDR3 region has 18 residues. V shed 5 bases, J shed 3 bases, and the junction held 14 bases outside the gene matches.

The chain combines TRBV15 with TRBJ2-1; possibly TRBD2 for D (6 bases). With 5 bases removed from V and 7 bases from J, the gap between germline ends came to 18 bases. Germline V gives CDR1 LNHNV, CDR2 YYDKDF (reference sequence). There are 15 residues in the CDR3. CDR3 sequence reads: CATSRRRENSNEQFF. The CDR3 coding sequence is TGTGCCACCAGCCGTCGTCGGGAGAATTCTAATGAGCAGTTCTTC.

This clonotype appeared once. V gene TRBV7-3 combines with J gene TRBJ2-3, with 11 bases lining up with TRBD2. V lost 5 bases and J lost 6; bases outside the gene matches: 10. The CDR3 has 16 amino acids. CDR1 is SGHTA and CDR2 is FQGTGA in the germline V gene. CDR3 nucleotide sequence: TGTGCCAGCAGCGTGAATCTAGCGGGAGGCGGGGATACGCAGTATTTT. Translation gives CASSVNLAGGGDTQYF.

This clonotype has only one observation. The chain has TRBV19 and TRBJ2-5; D may be TRBD2 (6 bases). V was shortened by 3 bases and J by 2 bases, with 10 bases between the two germline ends. The CDR3 contains 14 residues. Germline lookup yields CDR1 LNHDA and CDR2 SQIVND (reference sequence). The CDR3 DNA reads as TGTGCCAGTAGTATTTTGGGAGGACAAGAGACCCAGTACTTC. As protein: CASSILGGQETQYF. The whole variable domain, filled in from reference TRBV19 and TRBJ2-5, reads DGGITQSPKYLFRKEGQNVTLSCEQNLNHDAMYWYRQDPGQGLRLIYYSQIVNDFQKGDIAEGYSVSREKKESFPLTVTSAQKNPTAFYLCASSILGGQETQYFGPGTRLLVL.

The genes are TRBV5-1 and TRBJ1-4; D not resolved. V gave up 4 bases and J gave up 4 bases, with 14 bases separating them. The germline V gene encodes CDR1 SGHRS and CDR2 YFSETQ. The length of the CDR3 is 15 residues. Here the CDR3 reads CASSEGGIGNEKLFF. CDR3 DNA sequence: TGCGCCAGCAGCGAGGGTGGTATCGGTAATGAAAAACTGTTTTTT.

This clonotype was recorded only once. J is TRBJ2-1 and V is TRBV6-5; 10 bases map to TRBD2. The J call may be faulty, since TRBJ2-7 better matches the DNA end. The CDR3 runs to 16 residues. Germline V gives CDR1 MNHEY, CDR2 SVGAGI. Written as DNA, the CDR3 is TGTGCCAGCAGTTCACCTCTAGCGGGGGCGTACAATGAGCAGTACTTC. Its protein product is CASSSPLAGAYNEQYF.

The V call is TRBV25-1, the J call TRBJ2-5; weak D call: TRBD1 (5 bases). V lost 2 bases and J 4 bases, leaving 14 bases between the germline ends. The CDR3 is made up of 15 amino acids. In germline, CDR1 is MGHDK, CDR2 SYGVNS. The CDR3 protein is CASSESRQIGETQYF. The CDR3, as DNA: TGTGCCAGCAGTGAAAGTAGACAGATTGGAGAGACCCAGTACTTC.

The chain joins TRBV7-2 to TRBJ2-7; TRBD2 matches 14 bases. Germline loops: CDR1 SGHTA, CDR2 FQGNSA. Trimming cost V 6 bases and J 3 bases; bases outside gene matches: 4. The CDR3 length is 15 residues. For the CDR3, the DNA is TGTGCCAGCAGGATGGGACTAGCGGGAGACTACGAGCAGTACTTC. It encodes CASRMGLAGDYEQYF.

The chain employs TRBV12-3 or TRBV12-4 and TRBJ2-7; 8 bases line up with TRBD1. The CDR3 runs 14 residues. The ends lost 6 bases at V and 6 bases at J; junction bases unmatched: 10. CDR3 coding DNA: TGTGCCAGCAGATCTACACAGGGGGAGTTCGAGCAGTACTTC. This sequence encodes CASRSTQGEFEQYF.